The T cell receptor beta chain under discussion was sequenced for a study of T cells in localized non-small cell lung cancer. Trimming stripped 1 base from V and 6 bases from J, with 15 bases between. Germline V gene sequence: CDR1 SGHTA, CDR2 FQGTGA. CDR3 size: 15 residues. Data came from immunoSEQ multiplex PCR; TCRdb stores just in-frame clones and leaves some out. The sample consists of around 40,000 clones, about 90% of them appearing once. V gene TRBV7-3 combines with J gene TRBJ1-1; D is possibly TRBD1 (6 bases). The starting material was peripheral blood, obtained before any cancer treatment. The sequence came from a man between 40 and 70 years old with stage I lung adenocarcinoma. The CDR3 region has the DNA TGTGCCAGCAGCTTAAAAACTCAGGGGAGCGCTGAAGCTTTCTTT. Amino acids: CASSLKTQGSAEAFF.